Sequencing of this T cell receptor (beta chain) was carried out in a study of T cell responses to AZD1222 COVID-19 vaccine. Study overall: Second-dose groups at about 4 or about 12 weeks were pooled. Study observations and caveats: Spike-specific TCR breadth and depth rose after two AZD1222 doses. Donors were chiefly white British, with a greater number of females, and clonal diversity was perhaps underestimated. Unmutated regions of variants are reportedly targeted by nearly half of spike-specific TCRs.

Sequencing used immunoSEQ multiplex PCR; TCRdb keeps in-frame clones, though not all of them. Among roughly 100,000 clones listed, about nine tenths were seen once. On this clone: Its antigen is still unknown.

The CDR3 extends over 14 amino acids. Germline CDR1 is MNHEY and CDR2 is SVGEGT. The V and J ends lost 5 bases and 2 bases, in that order; junction bases with no gene match: 5. V usage is TRBV6-2 or TRBV6-3 and J usage is TRBJ2-5, with 7 bases lining up with TRBD1. The receptor was isolated from an adult in good health. This specimen was peripheral blood, taken on day 0 of AZD1222 vaccination. In DNA, the CDR3 is TGTGCCAGCAGTCTAACAGGGGATCAAGAGACCCAGTACTTC. Amino acid sequence: CASSLTGDQETQYF.